This T cell receptor (beta chain) is drawn from a study of cytomegalovirus exposure and HLA in healthy donors. This clone has only one observation. Researchers ran the PCR with 60 Vbeta and 13 Jbeta primers. Produced via immunoSEQ multiplex PCR; TCRdb's table is partial and in-frame only. The data show some 190,000 clones, approximately 86% seen once. Losses at the gene ends were 0 bases for V and 1 base for J; bases not matched to a gene: 3. The germline CDR1 and CDR2 sequences are SGHNT and YYREEE (reference sequence). The CDR3 consists of 15 residues. This clonotype was sampled from a woman in her twenties or thirties in good health and CMV-seronegative. This chain connects TRBV5-4 to TRBJ2-5, with TRBD2 identical over 7 bases. The sample comprised PBMCs. This chain's CDR3 is CASSLAREGQETQYF. The CDR3 bases are TGTGCCAGCAGCTTGGCCAGGGAGGGCCAAGAGACCCAGTACTTC.